The 21 T cell receptor beta chains listed next were all sequenced from one sample in a study of breast tumors, draining lymph nodes, adjacent tissues. Each CDR3 protein gets one entry after TCRdb re-called the multiplex PCR reads with MiXCR. This sample has tens of thousands of distinct CDR3 sequences; roughly two fifths occur once, and the top ten carry over 9.5%. Sequenced input: breast tumor tissue. Receptors were obtained from a female donor with breast cancer. Some clones in this sample may be carry-over from other donors' samples.

CDR3 region: CASSRIRGRDYGYTF. The CDR3, as DNA: TGTGCCAGCAGCCGCATCAGGGGGCGGGACTATGGCTACACCTTC. This chain joins TRBV7-3 and TRBJ1-2; 8 bases fit TRBD1. V gave up 5 bases and J gave up 3 bases; unmatched junction bases: 8. The CDR3 totals 15 residues. Germline V gene sequence: CDR1 SGHTA, CDR2 FQGTGA. Full variable domain (remainder filled in from reference TRBV7-3 and TRBJ1-2): GAGVSQTPSNKVTEKGKYVELRCDPISGHTALYWYRQSLGQGPEFLIYFQGTGAADDSGLPNDRFFAVRPEGSVSTLKIQRTERGDSAVYLCASSRIRGRDYGYTFGSGTRLTVV.

A word on this clonotype: It may be a read error: a sequence one base away is much more abundant. The chain has TRBV20-1 and TRBJ2-1, with no clear D. The CDR3 loop spans 12 amino acids. Germline V gene lookup returns CDR1 DFQATT and CDR2 SNEGSKA (reference sequence). CDR3 in amino acids: CSAHYMNNEPFF. Written as DNA, the CDR3 is TGCAGTGCTCACTATATGAACAATGAGCCGTTCTTC.

The chain couples TRBV19 to TRBJ2-1; no reliable D call. CDR1 is LNHDA and CDR2 is SQIVND in the germline V gene (reference sequence). The V and J ends lost 3 bases and 6 bases respectively, with 6 bases between them. The CDR3 is made up of 12 amino acids. CDR3 sequence reads: CASSMTGNEQFF. For the CDR3, the DNA is TGTGCCAGTAGTATGACGGGCAATGAGCAGTTCTTC.

This clonotype was observed once. The chain carries TRBV10-3 and TRBJ1-2, with 7 bases that match TRBD1. V dropped 0 bases and J dropped 7; count of bases not matched to a gene: 11. This CDR3 has 16 residues. Germline-derived CDR1 and CDR2 are ENHRY and SYGVKD. CDR3: CAISESAGQNGCGYTF. CDR3 nucleotide sequence: TGTGCCATCAGTGAGTCGGCGGGACAGAACGGCTGTGGCTACACCTTC.

This clonotype showed up many times. The V call is TRBV20-1, the J call TRBJ2-1; D remains unclear. Deletions cut 6 bases from V and 9 bases from J, with 18 bases between. This CDR3 spans 13 amino acids. Germline V CDR1 and CDR2: DFQATT, SNEGSKA (reference sequence). This CDR3 reads CSAKILGPGEQFF. CDR3 nucleotide sequence: TGCAGTGCAAAAATACTCGGACCAGGTGAGCAGTTCTTC.

This chain links TRBV29-1 with TRBJ2-1; the D is unclear. V was clipped by 6 bases and J by 6 bases, with 15 bases between them. CDR3 length: 13 residues. Germline V CDR1 and CDR2: SQVTM, ANQGSEA. The CDR3 protein is CSVSPLGINEQFF. The CDR3 bases are TGCAGCGTCAGTCCCCTAGGGATCAATGAGCAGTTCTTC.

This clonotype was picked up many times. The chain employs TRBV4-1 and TRBJ2-1, with 10 positions matching TRBD2. This CDR3 has 15 amino acids. The junction had 8 bases not matched to a gene; V was cut back by 6 bases and J by 6 bases. CDR1 and CDR2 from the germline V gene are MGHRA and YSYEKL. The CDR3 region has the DNA TGCGCCAGCAGGACGACTAGCGGGTTGATCAATGAGCAGTTCTTC. Translated: CASRTTSGLINEQFF.

In this sample, this clonotype turned up many times. This chain uses TRBV11-2 with TRBJ2-5, with a weak D call TRBD2 (6 bases). CDR1 and CDR2 (germline): SGHAT, FQNNGV. The CDR3 has 14 residues. Trimming took 3 bases from V and 2 from J, leaving 10 bases between them. CDR3 coding DNA: TGTGCCAGCAGCTTCGGGGGTCGTCAAGAGACCCAGTACTTC. Protein product: CASSFGGRQETQYF.

This clonotype was counted ten times or more. This chain joins TRBV7-2 and TRBJ2-1; 9 bases line up with TRBD1. Unmatched junction bases numbered 10, after V lost 5 bases and J lost 2 bases. The CDR3 is 17 amino acids. Germline CDR1 reads SGHTA; CDR2 reads FQGNSA. Here the CDR3 DNA reads TGTGCCAGCAGCGCCCGGACAGGGGTTGGCCCCTACAATGAGCAGTTCTTC. Its translation is CASSARTGVGPYNEQFF.

Worth noting for this clonotype: Given a much more abundant clone one base away, this may be a read error. V and J are TRBV6-5 and TRBJ2-2; D remains ambiguous. Per the germline V gene, CDR1 is MNHEY and CDR2 is SVGAGI. The CDR3 length is 13 residues. CDR3 protein: CARSYGRHGELFF. The CDR3 bases are TGTGCCCGCAGTTACGGTAGACACGGGGAGCTGTTTTTT.

The sample holds many counts of this clonotype. The chain has TRBV29-1 and TRBJ1-1, with 8 bases that match TRBD1. The germline gives CDR1 SQVTM, CDR2 ANQGSEA. V dropped 3 bases and J dropped 0; count of bases not matched to a gene: 6. CDR3 length equals 15 residues. The CDR3 DNA is TGCAGCGTTGAGCGCCAGGGGGCAATGAACACTGAAGCTTTCTTT. Translated: CSVERQGAMNTEAFF.

The rearrangement links TRBV7-2 to TRBJ1-6; the match to TRBD1 covers 7 bases. Germline V CDR1 and CDR2: SGHTA, FQGNSA. This CDR3 has 15 residues. J was trimmed by 10 bases and V by 1 base; bases with no gene match: 7. The CDR3 DNA sequence: TGTGCCAGCAGCTTAGGACAGGGCCTTAGGTCACCCCTCCACTTT. It codes for CASSLGQGLRSPLHF.

The chain employs TRBV7-2 and TRBJ2-5; TRBD2 agrees at 9 bases. Germline trimming cut 4 bases from V and 0 bases from J; bases unmatched to any gene: 9. Germline loops: CDR1 SGHTA, CDR2 FQGNSA. The CDR3 contains 17 residues. The CDR3 region is CASSYLSGGRDQETQYF. The CDR3 coding sequence is TGTGCCAGCAGCTACCTTAGCGGGGGCCGTGACCAAGAGACCCAGTACTTC.

This clonotype was detected many times. J is TRBJ2-3 and V is TRBV7-9; tentatively, D is TRBD1 or TRBD2 (5 bases each). The length of the CDR3 is 16 residues. Germline CDR1 and CDR2: SEHNR and FQNEAQ (reference sequence). V dropped 5 bases and J dropped 6 bases, with 21 bases sitting between them. The CDR3 DNA follows: TGTGCCAGCAGCCCCGAAGGGACCCCCACGAGGGATACGCAGTATTTT. As protein: CASSPEGTPTRDTQYF.

About this clonotype: Sequence at one end of the junction differs from germline and may be a read error. The rearrangement links TRBV28 to TRBJ2-6, with D perhaps matching TRBD1 (5 bases). The length of the CDR3 is 14 residues. From germline, CDR1 is MDHEN and CDR2 SYDVKM. The chain's CDR3 is CASLSGSGANALTF. The CDR3 DNA follows: TGTGCCAGCCTTAGTGGCTCTGGGGCCAACGCCCTGACTTTC.

This chain links TRBV12-3 or TRBV12-4 with TRBJ1-3; 9 bases fit TRBD1. Trimming cost V 9 bases and J 3 bases; bases outside gene matches: 9. The CDR3 runs to 15 residues. In DNA form, the CDR3 reads TGTGCCAGTAACTGGGGACAGGGCAATGGAAACACCATATATTTT. Residues: CASNWGQGNGNTIYF.

This clonotype was counted a single time. The chain employs TRBV10-3 and TRBJ2-5; no clear D. Germline values: CDR1 ENHRY, CDR2 SYGVKD. The CDR3 contains 9 residues. Trimming cost V 7 bases and J 7 bases, with 4 bases left between them. The chain's CDR3 is CAITGTQYF. The CDR3 DNA sequence: TGTGCCATCACGGGGACCCAGTACTTC.

This clonotype was seen repeatedly, ten times or more. Just one base apart from a much larger clone, this may be a read error. The V call is TRBV6-5, the J call TRBJ1-2; 8 bases map to TRBD1. Per the germline V gene, CDR1 is MNHEY and CDR2 is SVGAGI. The V segment lost 8 bases and the J segment 6 bases; nucleotides outside the gene matches: 5. The CDR3 loop spans 12 amino acids. CDR3 in DNA: TGTGCCAGCTCCCCAGGGGGCGATGGCTACACCTTC. This gives the protein CASSPGGDGYTF.

Points on this clonotype: A much more abundant neighbour one base away suggests this may be a read error. The V call is TRBV18, the J call TRBJ1-1, with 8 positions matching TRBD1. This CDR3 has 12 amino acids. V lost 10 bases and J lost 9; bases outside the gene matches: 10. CDR1 KGHSH and CDR2 LQKENI come from the germline V gene. This CDR3 is CANSQDRDKAFF. CDR3 nucleotides: TGTGCCAACTCCCAGGACAGGGACAAAGCTTTCTTT.

This rearrangement joins TRBV12-3 or TRBV12-4 to TRBJ1-4; TRBD1 agrees at 10 bases. CDR3 length: 13 residues. J gave up 7 bases and V 6 bases, and 2 bases lay outside the gene matches. The CDR3: CASSRQGAEKLFF. DNA for the CDR3: TGTGCCAGCAGCCGACAGGGGGCTGAAAAACTGTTTTTT.

This clonotype was counted at least ten times. A read error may account for a junction end that differs from germline. V and J are TRBV12-3 or TRBV12-4 and TRBJ1-6; possible D gene TRBD1, 5 bases. The CDR3 is 14 amino acids. In nucleotides, the CDR3 is TGTGCCAGCAGCTTAGCGGGCGGGACGGCATCCCTCCACTTT. This sequence encodes CASSLAGGTASLHF.